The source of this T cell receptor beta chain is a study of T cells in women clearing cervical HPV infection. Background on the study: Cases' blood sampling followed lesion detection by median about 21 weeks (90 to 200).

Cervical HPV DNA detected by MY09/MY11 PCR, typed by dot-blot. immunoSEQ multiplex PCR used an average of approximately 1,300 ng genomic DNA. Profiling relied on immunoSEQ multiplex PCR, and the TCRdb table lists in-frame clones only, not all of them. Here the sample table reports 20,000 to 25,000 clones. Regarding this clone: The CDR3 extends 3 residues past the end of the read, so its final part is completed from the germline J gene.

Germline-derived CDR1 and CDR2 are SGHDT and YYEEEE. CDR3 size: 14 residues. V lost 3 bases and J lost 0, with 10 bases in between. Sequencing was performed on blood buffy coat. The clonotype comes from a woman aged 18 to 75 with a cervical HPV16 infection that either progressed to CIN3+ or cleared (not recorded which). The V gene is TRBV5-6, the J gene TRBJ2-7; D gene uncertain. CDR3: CASSSGTYSYEQYF. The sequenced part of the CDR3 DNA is TGTGCCAGCAGCTCAGGAACCTACTCCTACGAG.